This passage covers 26 T cell receptor beta chains from one sample sequenced in a study of breast tumors, draining lymph nodes, adjacent tissues. The lymph nodes were axillary draining lymph nodes from breast cancer patients. TCRdb analysed the multiplex PCR reads with MiXCR anew, one entry per CDR3 protein. The sample consists of approximately 190,000 distinct CDR3 sequences, 31% of them appearing once. Sample: axillary lymph node tissue. Receptors were obtained from a female donor with breast cancer. Some clones in this sample may be carry-over from other donors' samples.

This clonotype was counted at least ten times. The chain is built from TRBV5-4 and TRBJ1-2; weak D call: TRBD1 (5 bases). Germline CDR1 reads SGHNT; CDR2 reads YYREEE (reference sequence). Trimming pared 3 bases from V and 2 bases from J, leaving 14 bases between. The CDR3 contains 15 residues. The CDR3 region is CASSSSRVVNYGYTF. The CDR3 DNA follows: TGTGCCAGCAGCTCTTCCAGGGTTGTCAACTATGGCTACACCTTC.

In the case of this clonotype: A read error may be the cause here, since a much bigger clone is one base away. DNA for the CDR3: TGTGCCAGCAGCTTTAGCGGGAGCTCCTACGAGGAGTACTTC. Amino acids: CASSFSGSSYEEYF. The chain is built from TRBV3-1 and TRBJ2-7, with 9 bases that match TRBD2. The CDR3 spans 14 residues. Per the germline V gene, CDR1 is LGHDT and CDR2 is YNNKEL (reference sequence).

The V and J genes are TRBV24-1 and TRBJ1-6; 7 bases match TRBD1. This CDR3 has 12 residues. V was clipped by 9 bases and J by 10 bases; unmatched bases: 5. The germline CDR1 and CDR2 sequences are KGHDR and SFDVKD. CDR3 amino acids: CATQQGRSPLHF. As DNA, the CDR3 is TGTGCCACCCAACAGGGGAGGTCACCCCTCCACTTT.

This chain connects TRBV7-8 to TRBJ2-7, with 12 bases aligning to TRBD1. The CDR3 is made up of 18 amino acids. Germline V gene sequence: CDR1 SGHVS, CDR2 FQNEAQ. With 5 bases clipped from V and 3 bases from J, the junction kept 14 bases outside the gene matches. CDR3 nucleotides: TGTGCCAGCAGCCTAGGGACAGGGGGCGTCTCCTTGCGCTACGAGCAGTACTTC. Translation: CASSLGTGGVSLRYEQYF.

Points on this clonotype: The final CDR3 position lacks the conserved phenylalanine or tryptophan, pointing to a likely read error. The gene calls are TRBV6-5 and TRBJ1-4; D is possibly TRBD1 (6 bases). Trimming cost V 6 bases and J 4 bases, with 12 bases left between them. Germline V lookup: CDR1 MNHEY, CDR2 SVGAGI. The CDR3 is 14 residues long. The CDR3 nucleotides are TGTGCCAGCAGCAGAGGACAGAATAATGAAAAACTGTTTCTT. Amino acids: CASSRGQNNEKLFL.

This clonotype was found a few times. A read error is possible here, since a much larger clone lies one base away. The chain uses TRBV6-1 and TRBJ2-7; no reliable D call. The ends were cut back, 6 bases at V and 6 bases at J, with 15 bases in the middle. Germline CDR1 and CDR2: MNHNS and SASEGT. This CDR3 contains 13 residues. CDR3 nucleotides: TGTGCCAGCAGGCTAAACACGGCTAGCGAGCAGTACTTC. This codes for CASRLNTASEQYF.

J is TRBJ1-5 and V is TRBV25-1; weak D call: TRBD1 (5 bases). V lost 4 bases and J lost 5, with 12 bases in between. Germline loops: CDR1 MGHDK, CDR2 SYGVNS. This CDR3 region has 14 residues. DNA of the CDR3: TGTGCCAGCAGTGGGTGGGGGAACGATCAGCCCCAGCATTTT. Translating gives CASSGWGNDQPQHF.

Of note for this clonotype: Germline is not matched at one junction end, which may reflect a read error. The chain recombines TRBV20-1 with TRBJ2-3, with D tentatively TRBD2 (7 bases). This CDR3 region has 14 residues. CDR1 and CDR2 (germline): DFQATT, SNEGSKA (reference sequence). The CDR3 sequence: CSAREGGATATQYF. DNA for the CDR3: TGCAGTGCTAGAGAAGGGGGGGCAACAGCTACGCAGTATTTT.

There are a few counts of this clonotype. A read error is possible here, since a much larger clone lies one base away. The chain uses TRBV20-1 and TRBJ2-7; D perhaps matches TRBD1 (6 bases). Trimming left V 0 bases short and J 5 bases short, with 20 bases between. Germline CDR1 reads DFQATT; CDR2 reads SNEGSKA (reference sequence). This CDR3 region has 16 residues. CDR3 coding DNA: TGCAGTGCTAGAGAGGTCTTTACAGGGACCCCTCACGAGCAGTACTTC. Encoded protein: CSAREVFTGTPHEQYF.

Concerning this clonotype itself: A much bigger clone sits one base away, suggesting this may be a read error. The chain links TRBV30 to TRBJ1-5; tentative D call: TRBD1 (5 bases). Germline CDR1 and CDR2: GTSNPN and SVGIG (reference sequence). Trimming stripped 3 bases from V and 6 bases from J, with 15 bases between. The length of the CDR3 is 14 residues. CDR3 sequence reads: CAWSLVTGGQPQHF. In DNA, the CDR3 is TGTGCCTGGAGCCTCGTGACGGGGGGTCAGCCCCAGCATTTT.

This clonotype was seen a handful of times. CDR3 DNA sequence: TGTGCCAGCAGCTTAGAATCAGTTGGGCGGGACAGCTTAGCCAAAAACATTCAGTACTTC. As protein: CASSLESVGRDSLAKNIQYF. The chain has TRBV7-9 and TRBJ2-4, with TRBD1 as a possible D gene (7 bases). This CDR3 comprises 20 residues. V lost 1 base and J lost 0, with 22 bases in between. CDR1 SEHNR and CDR2 FQNEAQ come from the germline V gene (reference sequence).

This clonotype was counted at least ten times. The chain employs TRBV9 and TRBJ2-3, with no clear D. V lost 0 bases and J lost 3, with 8 bases in between. CDR3 length equals 14 residues. CDR1 is SGDLS and CDR2 is YYNGEE in the germline V gene. CDR3: CASSVEHSTDTQYF. As DNA, the CDR3 is TGTGCCAGCAGCGTAGAGCACAGTACAGATACGCAGTATTTT.

As for this clonotype: A much bigger clone sits one base away, suggesting this may be a read error. The genes are TRBV6-5 and TRBJ2-7; TRBD1 aligns across 9 bases. The germline CDR1 and CDR2 sequences are MNHEY and SVGAGI. This CDR3 is 15 amino acids long. The V gene end was trimmed by 8 bases and the J gene end by 5 bases; junction bases not matched to a gene: 13. DNA for the CDR3: TGTGCCAGCGGCACCGGGACAGGGATCTTTGACGAGCAGTACTTC. Translation gives CASGTGTGIFDEQYF.

This clonotype was recorded at least ten times. The gene calls are TRBV9 and TRBJ2-2; TRBD2 might be the D (6 bases). Trimming removed 7 bases at V and 6 bases at J, with 13 bases between. This CDR3 is built from 13 residues. Germline V gene data show CDR1 as SGDLS and CDR2 as YYNGEE. The CDR3 region has the DNA TGTGCCAGCGGGGGGACTTTCTCCGGGGAGCTGTTTTTT. Translated, it gives CASGGTFSGELFF.

With respect to this clonotype: At one boundary the junction diverges from the germline segment, which might be a read error. The chain is built from TRBV30 and TRBJ2-3; tentative D call: TRBD1 (6 bases). CDR3 length: 16 amino acids. Germline V gene sequence: CDR1 GTSNPN, CDR2 SVGIG (reference sequence). The CDR3 sequence: CAWSTKGTTSTGTQYF. The CDR3 nucleotides read TGTGCCTGGAGTACTAAAGGGACAACAAGCACAGGTACGCAGTATTTT.

This clonotype was seen repeatedly, ten times or more. The rearrangement uses TRBV20-1 and TRBJ2-5, with 12 bases identical to TRBD2. Germline V CDR1 and CDR2: DFQATT, SNEGSKA (reference sequence). The CDR3 consists of 18 residues. With 2 bases clipped from V and 1 base from J, the junction kept 11 bases outside the gene matches. CDR3 sequence: CSARSLAGGPKGQETQYF. In DNA, the CDR3 is TGCAGTGCTAGATCACTAGCGGGGGGCCCTAAGGGCCAAGAGACCCAGTACTTC.

This clonotype has ten or more counts. The chain joins TRBV20-1 to TRBJ2-1; D perhaps matches TRBD2 (6 bases). V lost 4 bases to trimming and J lost 9 bases, with 13 bases between them. CDR3 size: 12 residues. Germline CDR1 DFQATT, CDR2 SNEGSKA (reference sequence). CDR3 sequence (DNA): TGCAGTGCTATAGGAGGGATGGGTGAGCAGTTCTTC. It is translated as CSAIGGMGEQFF.

With regard to this clonotype: Since a much larger clone is just one base distant, this may be a read error. The gene calls are TRBV3-1 and TRBJ1-2; 10 bases fit TRBD1. Germline loops: CDR1 LGHDT, CDR2 YNNKEL (reference sequence). The trim removed 5 bases at V and 6 bases at J, leaving 6 bases unmatched. CDR3 size: 14 residues. This CDR3 reads CASSRTGGYHGYTF. The CDR3 nucleotides read TGTGCCAGCAGCAGGACAGGGGGGTACCATGGCTACACCTTC.

With respect to this clonotype: A clone one base away is much larger, so this may be a read error. The chain is built from TRBV6-2 or TRBV6-3 and TRBJ2-2, with 7 bases lining up with TRBD2. V was clipped by 5 bases and J by 3 bases; unmatched bases: 6. The CDR3 has 15 residues. Looked up from germline, CDR1 is MNHEY and CDR2 is SVGEGT. The CDR3 loop reads CASSLGGTYTGELFF. As DNA, the CDR3 is TGTGCCAGCAGTCTCGGGGGGACCTACACCGGGGAGCTGTTTTTT.

This clonotype was picked up many times. The J gene is TRBJ2-7, the V gene TRBV6-1; the D is unclear. Germline CDR1 and CDR2: MNHNS and SASEGT. V dropped 2 bases and J dropped 7 bases, with 15 bases sitting between them. CDR3 size: 14 residues. The CDR3 sequence: CASSEHVGRGEQYF. In DNA form, the CDR3 reads TGTGCCAGCAGTGAACACGTCGGGCGAGGTGAGCAGTACTTC.

This clonotype has only a few counts. The V gene is TRBV3-1, the J gene TRBJ2-1, with TRBD2 identical over 16 bases. Germline V gene data show CDR1 as LGHDT and CDR2 as YNNKEL (reference sequence). CDR3 size: 15 residues. J gave up 8 bases and V 4 bases, and 2 bases lay outside the gene matches. The CDR3 sequence is CASSLGTSGGDEQFF. The CDR3 nucleotides read TGTGCCAGCAGCCTCGGGACTAGCGGGGGGGATGAGCAGTTCTTC.

This clonotype has at least ten counts. The V gene is TRBV12-5, the J gene TRBJ2-1; D gene uncertain. This CDR3 comprises 14 residues. V dropped 1 base and J dropped 1 base, with 5 bases sitting between them. Germline loops: CDR1 LGHNT, CDR2 FRNRAP. CDR3 DNA: TGTGCTAGTGGTTTGGGCGTGTCCTACAATGAGCAGTTCTTC. It codes for CASGLGVSYNEQFF.

Comments on this clonotype: This clone may be a read error of a much larger clone one base away. The V call is TRBV6-1, the J call TRBJ2-6; TRBD2 might be the D (6 bases). The CDR3 contains 16 residues. Trimming took off 5 bases at V and 4 bases at J, with 15 bases between the two ends. The germline V gene has CDR1 MNHNS and CDR2 SASEGT. This CDR3 is CASSQVGGAGANVLTF. The CDR3 DNA sequence: TGTGCCAGCAGTCAAGTTGGAGGGGCCGGGGCCAACGTCCTGACTTTC.

There are many counts of this clonotype. The genes are TRBV20-1 and TRBJ2-3, with D perhaps TRBD1 or TRBD2 (5 bases each). Germline CDR1 DFQATT, CDR2 SNEGSKA (reference sequence). Trimming took off 6 bases at V and 1 base at J, with 17 bases between the two ends. The CDR3 has 15 amino acids. The CDR3 bases are TGCAGTGCCGGGTTCCCAGGGCGGGGCACAGATACGCAGTATTTT. Translation: CSAGFPGRGTDTQYF.

This clonotype was counted a few times. The chain links TRBV5-8 to TRBJ2-1; D is undetermined. Between the trimmed V and J ends, which lost 0 bases and 5 bases, there was a span of 15 bases. The germline V gene has CDR1 SGHTS and CDR2 YDEGEE. The CDR3 runs to 16 residues. CDR3 loop: CASSLVGPTFNNEQFF. In nucleotides, the CDR3 is TGTGCCAGCAGCTTGGTTGGACCTACTTTCAACAATGAGCAGTTCTTC.

In this sample, this clonotype turned up many times. V usage is TRBV13 and J usage is TRBJ2-2; 7 bases fit TRBD2. The CDR3 has 18 residues. Trimming took 5 bases from V and 4 from J; bases not matched to a gene: 16. Germline CDR1 and CDR2: PRHDT and FYEKMQ (reference sequence). The CDR3 DNA is TGTGCCAGCAGCGGTCATCACGGGGGGTCGCGGGCCACCGGGGAGCTGTTTTTT. Protein product: CASSGHHGGSRATGELFF. Full variable domain (missing parts from reference TRBV13 and TRBJ2-2): AAGVIQSPRHLIKEKRETATLKCYPIPRHDTVYWYQQGPGQDPQFLISFYEKMQSDKGSIPDRFSAQQFSDYHSELNMSSLELGDSALYFCASSGHHGGSRATGELFFGEGSRLTVL.